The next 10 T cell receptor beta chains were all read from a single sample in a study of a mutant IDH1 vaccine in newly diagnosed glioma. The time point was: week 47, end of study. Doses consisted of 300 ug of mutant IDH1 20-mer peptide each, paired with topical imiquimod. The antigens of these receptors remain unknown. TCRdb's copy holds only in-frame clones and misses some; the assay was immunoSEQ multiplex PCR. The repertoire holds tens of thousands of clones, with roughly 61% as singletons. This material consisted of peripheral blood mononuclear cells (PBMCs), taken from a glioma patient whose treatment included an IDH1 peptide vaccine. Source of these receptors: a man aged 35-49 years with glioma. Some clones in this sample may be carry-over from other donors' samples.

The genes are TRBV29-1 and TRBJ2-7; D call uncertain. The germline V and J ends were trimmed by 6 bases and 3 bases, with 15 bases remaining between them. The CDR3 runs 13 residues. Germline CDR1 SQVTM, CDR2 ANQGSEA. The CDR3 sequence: CSVREGLGYEQYF. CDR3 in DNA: TGCAGCGTCCGCGAAGGTTTGGGCTACGAGCAGTACTTC.

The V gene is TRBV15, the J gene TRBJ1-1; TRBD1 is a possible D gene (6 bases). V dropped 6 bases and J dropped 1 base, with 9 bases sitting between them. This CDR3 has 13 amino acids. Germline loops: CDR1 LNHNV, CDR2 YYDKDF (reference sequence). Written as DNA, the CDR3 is TGTGCCACCAGTTCGGGACAGAACACTGAAGCTTTCTTT. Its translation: CATSSGQNTEAFF.

CDR3 protein: CAWSAPGVDKNIQYF. The CDR3 DNA is TGTGCCTGGAGTGCGCCAGGGGTTGACAAAAACATTCAGTACTTC. The rearrangement uses TRBV30 and TRBJ2-4; D is possibly TRBD1 (6 bases). V lost 1 base and J 3 bases, leaving 13 bases between the germline ends. The CDR3 loop spans 15 amino acids. Germline V lookup: CDR1 GTSNPN, CDR2 SVGIG (reference sequence). Supplemented by reference TRBV30 and TRBJ2-4, the full variable domain reads SQTIHQWPATLVQPVGSPLSLECTVEGTSNPNLYWYRQAAGRGLQLLFYSVGIGQISSEVPQNLSASRPQDRQFILSSKKLLLSDSGFYLCAWSAPGVDKNIQYFGAGTRLSVL.

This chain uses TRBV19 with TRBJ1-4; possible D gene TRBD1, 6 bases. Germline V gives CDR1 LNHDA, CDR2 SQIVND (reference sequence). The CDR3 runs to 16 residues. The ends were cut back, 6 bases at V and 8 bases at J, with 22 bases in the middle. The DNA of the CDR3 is TGTGCCAGTAGGTCCCCCGGCAGGGGCTGGGGAGAAAAACTGTTTTTT. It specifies CASRSPGRGWGEKLFF.

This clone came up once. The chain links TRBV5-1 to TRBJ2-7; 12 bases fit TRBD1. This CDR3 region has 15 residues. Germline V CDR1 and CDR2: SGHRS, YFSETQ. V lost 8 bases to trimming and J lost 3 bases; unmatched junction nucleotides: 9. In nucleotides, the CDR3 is TGCGCCAGTTTCCGGGGACAGGGGGCGAGCTACGAGCAGTACTTC. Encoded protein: CASFRGQGASYEQYF.

CDR3 DNA: TGTGCCAGCACCCCTGGGGGAGGGTCCGGGGAGCTGTTTTTT. It translates to CASTPGGGSGELFF. The V call is TRBV2, the J call TRBJ2-2, with 7 bases identical to TRBD2. CDR3 length: 14 residues. Germline values: CDR1 SNHLY, CDR2 FYNNEI. V lost 7 bases, J lost 6 bases, and 8 bases stayed unmatched.

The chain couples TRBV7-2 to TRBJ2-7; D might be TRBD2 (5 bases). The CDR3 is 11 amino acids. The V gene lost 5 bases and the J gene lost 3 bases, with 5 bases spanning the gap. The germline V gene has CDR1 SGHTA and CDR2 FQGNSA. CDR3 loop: CASSDYYEQYF. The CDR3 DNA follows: TGTGCCAGCAGCGACTACTACGAGCAGTACTTC.

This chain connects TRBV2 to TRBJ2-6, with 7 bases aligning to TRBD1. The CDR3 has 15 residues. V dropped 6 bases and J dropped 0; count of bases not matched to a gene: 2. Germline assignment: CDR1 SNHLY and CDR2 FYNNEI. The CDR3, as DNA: TGTGCCAGCAGGACAGGGACCTCTGGGGCCAACGTCCTGACTTTC. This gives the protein CASRTGTSGANVLTF.

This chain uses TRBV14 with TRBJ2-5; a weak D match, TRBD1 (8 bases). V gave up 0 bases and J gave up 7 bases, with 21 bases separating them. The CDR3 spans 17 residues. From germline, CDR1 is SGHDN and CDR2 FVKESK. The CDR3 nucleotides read TGTGCCAGCAGCCAAGACAACCTCGGACAGGGAGGGGGGACCCAGTACTTC. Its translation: CASSQDNLGQGGGTQYF.

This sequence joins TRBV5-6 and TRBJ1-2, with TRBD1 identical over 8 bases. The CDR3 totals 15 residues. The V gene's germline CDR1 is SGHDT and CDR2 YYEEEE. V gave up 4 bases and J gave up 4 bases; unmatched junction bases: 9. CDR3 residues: CASSPQDRVGYGYTF. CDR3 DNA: TGTGCCAGCAGCCCCCAGGACAGGGTCGGCTATGGCTACACCTTC.